Described below is a single T cell receptor beta chain sequence and its context. Antigen: not known. V lost 0 bases, J lost 6 bases, and 10 bases lay in between. This CDR3 is built from 14 residues. CDR1 and CDR2 (germline): SNHLY, FYNNEI. Peripheral blood came from all dose cohorts at three timepoints. Produced via immunoSEQ multiplex PCR; TCRdb's table is partial and in-frame only. The sample yields about 22,000 clones, around 80% seen once. These data are taken from a study of OX40 agonist ivuxolimab in advanced cancers. Study summary: Eligibility admitted prior anti-PD-1, anti-PD-L1 or anti-CTLA-4 therapy; 30% to 40% had some.

Study observations and caveats: Researchers did not establish what antigens the expanded peripheral T cells target.

The chain uses TRBV2 and TRBJ2-3; no clear D. This receptor was identified in an adult with an advanced solid tumor such as melanoma, head and neck, liver or kidney cancer. The input for sequencing was CD4+ or CD8+ T cells sorted from blood, taken in a trial of the OX40 agonist ivuxolimab. Here the CDR3 reads CASSEAGRVDTQYF. CDR3 bases: TGTGCCAGCAGTGAAGCCGGAAGGGTGGATACGCAGTATTTT. The full variable domain, its missing parts supplied by reference TRBV2 and TRBJ2-3, is EPEVTQTPSHQVTQMGQEVILRCVPISNHLYFYWYRQILGQKVEFLVSFYNNEISEKSEIFDDQFSVERPDGSNFTLKIRSTKLEDSAMYFCASSEAGRVDTQYFGPGTRLTVL.